The 20 T cell receptor beta chains reported below all come from one sample, sequenced in a study of OX40 agonist ivuxolimab in advanced cancers. Assay: immunoSEQ multiplex PCR; the TCRdb copy retains only in-frame clones and omits some. The table shows around 80,000 clones, with approximately 89% occurring only once. The sample was CD4+ or CD8+ T cells sorted from blood, taken in a trial of the OX40 agonist ivuxolimab. The receptors shown here come from an adult with an advanced solid tumor such as melanoma, head and neck, liver or kidney cancer.

The J gene is TRBJ1-1, the V gene TRBV6-6, with TRBD1 matching over 8 bases. This CDR3 is built from 16 residues. V was clipped by 2 bases and J by 5 bases; unmatched bases: 10. Germline-derived CDR1 and CDR2 are MNHNY and SVGAGI (reference sequence). The CDR3 sequence: CASSYGWRTGQTEAFF. CDR3 bases: TGTGCCAGCAGTTACGGCTGGCGGACAGGGCAAACTGAAGCTTTCTTT.

V usage is TRBV2 and J usage is TRBJ2-1; D is possibly TRBD1 or TRBD2 (5 bases each). V dropped 5 bases and J dropped 13 bases, with 15 bases sitting between them. CDR1 is SNHLY and CDR2 is FYNNEI in the germline V gene. The CDR3 loop spans 12 amino acids. The CDR3 is CASSPRRGNQFF. CDR3 nucleotide sequence: TGTGCCAGCAGTCCTCGACGGGGCAATCAGTTCTTC.

The gene calls are TRBV19 and TRBJ2-1, with TRBD2 matching 12 bases. CDR3 length: 16 residues. V shed 1 base, J shed 7 bases, and the junction held 5 bases outside the gene matches. Germline loops: CDR1 LNHDA, CDR2 SQIVND (reference sequence). The CDR3 protein is CASSIALAGGINEQFF. In DNA form, the CDR3 reads TGTGCCAGTAGTATAGCTCTAGCGGGAGGGATAAATGAGCAGTTCTTC.

The CDR3 DNA sequence: TGTGCCACCCAGGGACTAGCGGGAGCGGTCTACAATGAGCAGTTCTTC. This encodes CATQGLAGAVYNEQFF. The chain employs TRBV10-3 and TRBJ2-1; TRBD2 matches 14 bases. Germline lookup yields CDR1 ENHRY and CDR2 SYGVKD. CDR3 length: 16 residues. J was trimmed by 3 bases and V by 10 bases; bases with no gene match: 8.

A single count supports this clone. The junction shows a germline mismatch at one end, possibly a read error. J is TRBJ1-5 and V is TRBV11-2; 10 bases are a match to TRBD1. Per the germline V gene, CDR1 is SGHAT and CDR2 is FQNNGV. This CDR3 region has 16 residues. The CDR3 DNA reads as TGTGCCAGCAGTTTAGGCGGGACAGGGGCAAGTCAGCCCCAGCATTTT. Translated, it gives CASSLGGTGASQPQHF. The whole variable domain, filled in from reference TRBV11-2 and TRBJ1-5, reads EAGVAQSPRYKIIEKRQSVAFWCNPISGHATLYWYQQILGQGPKLLIQFQNNGVVDDSQLPKDRFSAERLKGVDSTLKIQPAKLEDSAVYLCASSLGGTGASQPQHFGDGTRLSIL.

The chain combines TRBV7-2 with TRBJ1-4; D remains ambiguous. CDR1 SGHTA and CDR2 FQGNSA come from the germline V gene. The V end was cut by 5 bases, the J end by 7 bases, with 11 bases between. The CDR3 is 13 residues long. The CDR3 DNA is TGTGCCAGCAGCCCCGGACGGATTGAAAAACTGTTTTTT. Translating gives CASSPGRIEKLFF.

CDR3 loop: CASSLTGTRTSYEQYF. The CDR3 nucleotides read TGCGCCAGCAGCTTGACAGGGACCCGGACCTCCTACGAGCAGTACTTC. This chain joins TRBV5-1 and TRBJ2-7; D is possibly TRBD1 (6 bases). The CDR3 covers 16 residues. Trimming left V 1 base short and J 0 bases short, with 14 bases between. CDR1 and CDR2 (germline): SGHRS, YFSETQ.

The chain joins TRBV6-5 to TRBJ2-1; no clear D. Germline CDR1 reads MNHEY; CDR2 reads SVGAGI. The CDR3 is 16 amino acids. Deletions cut 0 bases from V and 4 bases from J, with 13 bases between. The CDR3 region has the DNA TGTGCCAGCAGTTACTCGACTGTTATGGGTTACAATGAGCAGTTCTTC. Protein product: CASSYSTVMGYNEQFF.

The chain joins TRBV9 to TRBJ2-3, with 8 bases fitting TRBD2. The V and J ends lost 0 bases and 1 base, in that order; junction bases with no gene match: 10. Germline V gene data show CDR1 as SGDLS and CDR2 as YYNGEE. This CDR3 is 18 amino acids long. The CDR3: CASSVAPISGIRTDTQYF. For the CDR3, the DNA is TGTGCCAGCAGCGTAGCCCCTATTAGCGGGATACGCACAGATACGCAGTATTTT.

This chain links TRBV7-9 with TRBJ1-4; TRBD1 agrees at 11 bases. The V and J ends lost 6 bases and 6 bases, in that order; junction bases with no gene match: 9. CDR1 SEHNR and CDR2 FQNEAQ come from the germline V gene (reference sequence). There are 16 residues in the CDR3. CDR3 nucleotide sequence: TGTGCCAGCAGTCCCATGGGGACAGGGGGTCATGAAAAACTGTTTTTT. Its translation is CASSPMGTGGHEKLFF.

V and J are TRBV4-1 and TRBJ2-1, with 8 bases aligning to TRBD2. CDR3 length equals 18 residues. The germline V gene has CDR1 MGHRA and CDR2 YSYEKL. V lost 1 base, J lost 4 bases, and 12 bases stayed unmatched. The CDR3 loop reads CASSQGPQAGAGYNEQFF. DNA for the CDR3: TGCGCCAGCAGCCAAGGCCCTCAAGCGGGAGCCGGGTACAATGAGCAGTTCTTC.

This chain joins TRBV6-1 and TRBJ2-2; the D gene is possibly TRBD1 (6 bases). The germline V gene has CDR1 MNHNS and CDR2 SASEGT. Trimming took 3 bases from V and 6 from J, leaving 8 bases between them. CDR3 size: 13 residues. CDR3: CASSEQGPGELFF. The CDR3 DNA is TGTGCCAGCAGTGAGCAGGGGCCCGGGGAGCTGTTTTTT.

This chain uses TRBV10-3 with TRBJ2-7; D might be TRBD2 (5 bases). The V and J ends lost 9 bases and 3 bases respectively, with 12 bases between them. The CDR3 sequence is 12 residues long. Germline values: CDR1 ENHRY, CDR2 SYGVKD. The CDR3 protein is CAISKGDYEQYF. The CDR3, as DNA: TGTGCCATTAGCAAGGGAGACTACGAGCAGTACTTC.

The rearrangement links TRBV5-1 to TRBJ1-2, with unresolved D. The CDR3 length is 17 residues. Looked up from germline, CDR1 is SGHRS and CDR2 is YFSETQ. V lost 0 bases and J 5 bases, leaving 20 bases between the germline ends. CDR3 nucleotides: TGCGCCAGCAGCTTGGGTCCCGATAACATGAGCGTTTATGGCTACACCTTC. Residues: CASSLGPDNMSVYGYTF.

The chain uses TRBV30 and TRBJ2-7; D may be TRBD1 (5 bases). The CDR3 contains 11 residues. V was cut by 1 base and J by 10 bases, with 11 bases left in between. Germline CDR1 reads GTSNPN; CDR2 reads SVGIG (reference sequence). CDR3 sequence (DNA): TGTGCCTGGAGTGGCAGGGTGTTTCAGTACTTC. Translated, it gives CAWSGRVFQYF.

V is TRBV29-1 and J is TRBJ2-5; no clear D gene. The CDR3 is 12 residues long. Germline-derived CDR1 and CDR2 are SQVTM and ANQGSEA. V was cut by 5 bases and J by 1 base, with 8 bases left in between. The CDR3 region has the DNA TGCAGCGTTAACACAGCCCAAGAGACCCAGTACTTC. As protein: CSVNTAQETQYF.

This sequence joins TRBV5-1 and TRBJ1-1; TRBD1 might be the D (6 bases). Trimming shortened V by 0 bases and J by 1 base, and 13 bases separated the two germline ends. The length of the CDR3 is 16 residues. Germline V gene lookup returns CDR1 SGHRS and CDR2 YFSETQ. The CDR3 sequence is CASSLGTGTRNTEAFF. Written as DNA, the CDR3 is TGCGCCAGCAGCTTGGGAACCGGGACAAGGAACACTGAAGCTTTCTTT.

The V and J genes are TRBV7-8 and TRBJ2-1; 13 bases are shared with TRBD2. Per germline, CDR1 SGHVS and CDR2 FQNEAQ. V gave up 5 bases and J gave up 8 bases; unmatched junction bases: 9. CDR3 size: 16 residues. The CDR3 is CASSRDGTSGTYEQFF. The CDR3 bases are TGTGCCAGCAGCCGAGACGGGACTAGCGGGACGTATGAGCAGTTCTTC.

This clone has only a few counts. This likely comes from a read error, as the CDR3 has no conserved phenylalanine or tryptophan at its end. The DNA is left out, because the CDR3 cannot be placed on it with certainty; the CDR3 is given as TCRdb lists it. The rearrangement uses TRBV6-4 and TRBJ1-6. The CDR3 contains 10 residues when both ends are counted. The germline gives CDR1 MRHNA, CDR2 SNTAGT. CDR3 region: CALTLWIHGL.

The chain is built from TRBV9 and TRBJ2-5; perhaps TRBD1 as D (5 bases). V was cut by 0 bases and J by 8 bases, with 17 bases left in between. CDR1 and CDR2 from the germline V gene are SGDLS and YYNGEE. The CDR3 runs to 15 residues. DNA for the CDR3: TGTGCCAGCAGCGTAGCCGCTCCAGGGTCAGGAACCCAGTACTTC. It encodes CASSVAAPGSGTQYF.